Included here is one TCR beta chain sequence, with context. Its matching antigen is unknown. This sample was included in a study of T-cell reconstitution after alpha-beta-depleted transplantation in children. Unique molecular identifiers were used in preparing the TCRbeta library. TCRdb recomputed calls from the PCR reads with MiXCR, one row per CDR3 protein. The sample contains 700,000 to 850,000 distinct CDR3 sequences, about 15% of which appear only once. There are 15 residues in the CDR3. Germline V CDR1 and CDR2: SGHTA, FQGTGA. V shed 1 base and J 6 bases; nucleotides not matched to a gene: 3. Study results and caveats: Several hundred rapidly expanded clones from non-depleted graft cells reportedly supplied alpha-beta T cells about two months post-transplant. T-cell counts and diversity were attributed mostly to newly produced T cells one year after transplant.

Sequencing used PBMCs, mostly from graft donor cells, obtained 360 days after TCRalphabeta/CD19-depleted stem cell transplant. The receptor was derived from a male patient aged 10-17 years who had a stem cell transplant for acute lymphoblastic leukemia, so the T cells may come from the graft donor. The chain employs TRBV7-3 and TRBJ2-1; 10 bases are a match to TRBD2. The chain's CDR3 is CASSLIGTSVNEQFF. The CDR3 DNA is TGTGCCAGCAGCTTAATAGGGACTAGCGTCAATGAGCAGTTCTTC. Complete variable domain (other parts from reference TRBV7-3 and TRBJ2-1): GAGVSQTPSNKVTEKGKYVELRCDPISGHTALYWYRQSLGQGPEFLIYFQGTGAADDSGLPNDRFFAVRPEGSVSTLKIQRTERGDSAVYLCASSLIGTSVNEQFFGPGTRLTVL.